This T cell receptor beta chain was found in a study of cytomegalovirus exposure and HLA in healthy donors. General study results and limits: While the bulk of TCR sequences proved rare, some public TCRs turned up in many donors.

As concerns this clone: Its antigen is not known.

Assay used: immunoSEQ multiplex PCR; TCRdb lists only in-frame clones, some missing. The sample has over 150,000 clones; about 89% are singletons. Among the roughly 120 subjects of the validation cohort, separate from the roughly 600-subject first cohort, were the donors. The CDR3 is made up of 14 amino acids. The V gene lost 0 bases and the J gene lost 5 bases, with 10 bases spanning the gap. CDR1 KGHSH and CDR2 LQKENI come from the germline V gene. V usage is TRBV18 and J usage is TRBJ2-5; tentatively, D is TRBD1 (5 bases). The clonotype comes from a young woman in good health and CMV-seropositive. Material: PBMCs. The DNA of the CDR3 is TGTGCCAGCTCACCACCAACAGGCATCGAGACCCAGTACTTC. Translating gives CASSPPTGIETQYF.